This T cell receptor beta chain was identified during a study of CD8+ T cells in alopecia areata (dated by TCRdb to 2016 to 2019). About the investigation overall: Treated patients were enrolled in an open-label pilot trial of oral tofacitinib at 5 to 10 mg twice daily for moderate-to-severe alopecia areata. Tofacitinib was administered for 6 to 18 months, and 6 months of follow-up off drug were then conducted to assess delayed response and recurrence. Disease severity in treated patients was measured with the SALT score, which quantifies the percentage of affected scalp surface area. In both human patients and the C3H/HeJ mouse model, the study applied high-throughput TCRbeta sequencing to look at T cell clonal expansion in alopecia areata. In humans, TCRbeta sequencing was performed on scalp tissue and on sorted CD4+ and CD8+ peripheral blood T cells from healthy controls and from patients with patchy or totalis/universalis alopecia areata. Biopsies were taken from tofacitinib-treated patients at baseline and again at 4 and 24 weeks into treatment, and several of those patients also had a later scalp biopsy. Clonality in the scalp was compared among normal scalp (n=4), patchy alopecia areata scalp (n=8), and alopecia totalis/universalis scalp (n=8). RNA was obtained with the PAXgene miRNA kit for fixed scalp, the miRNeasy kit for PBMCs, and the RNeasy kit for mouse skin. Amplification of TCRbeta CDR3 regions was done by immunoSEQ multiplex PCR using 35 Vbeta forward primers and 13 Jbeta reverse primers. Summary of the overall study and its limitations: Higher clonality and more expanded CD8+ clones were observed in lesional scalp than in normal scalp, particularly in alopecia totalis/universalis, a finding suggestive of antigenic drive. During tofacitinib treatment, many expanded lesional clones remained in scalp and blood, and this persistence may partly explain relapse after treatment is stopped. Because the treated cohort was small and had only one nonresponder, larger studies are needed to examine links between baseline CD8+ expansion and response. Shared TCR sequences between patients were less evident than in mice, which may be partly attributable to HLA diversity in the patient population. Scalp TCR repertoire analysis is complicated because resident alphabeta T cells in normal human skin are also sequenced, whereas mouse skin is dominated by gammadelta T cells. Scalp clonality and the number of expanded CD8+ clones among the top 100 scalp clones were significantly decreased by tofacitinib.

Read against the paper, the sample's time point label means: four to five weeks on oral tofacitinib. Taken with the paper, the label for treatment or condition translates to: oral pan-JAK inhibitor, 5-10 mg twice daily. Peripheral blood and lesional scalp punch biopsies were obtained from patients with alopecia areata. PBMCs were isolated by density centrifugation and stained for CD3, CD4 and CD8, after which CD4+ and CD8+ T cells were sorted on a FACSAria. Clipping removes 2 bases from V and 2 bases from J, with 15 as the unmatched junction base count. The CDR3 starts with the cysteine, ends with the phenylalanine, and has 18 residues. Only the CDR3 DNA stays, 54 bases, in frame from base 1. Via the germline V gene, CDR1 is SGHRS and CDR2 YFSETQ. To note about this clone: It has no known antigen specificity. Base quality data are lacking; no much larger clone is found one base away.

The protocol used for the library was the immunoSEQ multiplex PCR assay. RNA was extracted from all samples and reverse transcribed into cDNA as template for TCR sequencing. SuperScript III was used to make first-strand cDNA, primed with a 2:1 mix of oligo-dT and random hexamers. A synthetic immune receptor repertoire was used to gauge amplification bias, and whatever bias remained was removed computationally. The study's own analysis went as follows. Raw reads were preprocessed to remove errors, and CDR3 was defined according to IMGT conventions as the region from the conserved cysteine to phenylalanine. To get clonality, Shannon entropy was normalized by log2 of the number of productive unique TCRs and the result was subtracted from 1. CD4 or CD8 identity of scalp clones was inferred by cross-referencing scalp TCRbeta sequences with sorted blood CD4 and CD8 repertoires. What TCRdb holds here is the immuneACCESS table cut down to in-frame rearrangements. Part of the clones is not present; checked against another copy, under half of the missing clones reflect an unresolved V gene, and the others are unexplained. D and trimming come from the DNA, and the V and J calls and clone size come from that table. In this sample the table shows fewer than 150,000 clones, around 82% of which occur a single time. 20% to 25% of the sample is in the top ten clones.

This sequence was found in a human donor with alopecia areata. Sequencing used CD8+ T cells sorted from blood, obtained at week 4, from a patient treated with tofacitinib. In this chain, TRBV5-1 is recombined with TRBJ1-1, with 7 middle bases fitting TRBD1. The CDR3 here reads CASSLGRDSEPTNTEAFF. The nucleotide sequence reads as follows: TGCGCCAGCAGCTTAGGCCGGGACAGCGAACCCACTAACACTGAAGCTTTCTTT.